Listed below are T cell receptor beta chains from one sample, sequenced in a study of shared clonotypes between healthy human individuals. The repertoire was sequenced with immunoSEQ multiplex PCR; TCRdb's copy has only in-frame clones and lacks some. The data hold roughly 1.5 million clones, with approximately 98% observed a single time. The sequencing input was naive CD4+ T cells sorted from blood. The source is a man aged 25-45 years in good health. CDR3s include the opening cysteine and the closing phenylalanine or tryptophan. The order of the fields is V gene, clone size, J gene, D gene, CDR3 DNA, CDR3 protein. A D gene is named only where the DNA matches it firmly. Part of the rows lack a size; the others show once, few, many or a class for expanded clones.

V: TRBV5-4
size: .
J: TRBJ2-7
D: .
DNA: TGTGCCAGCAGCTTGGACGGACCCCAACGGAGCGAGCAGTACTTC
CDR3: CASSLDGPQRSEQYF

V: TRBV7-2
size: .
J: TRBJ2-7
D: TRBD1
DNA: TGTGCCAGCAGCTTACTCCGGGACAGGCGGACAGGCTACGAGCAGTACTTC
CDR3: CASSLLRDRRTGYEQYF

V: TRBV18
size: .
J: TRBJ1-2
D: TRBD1
DNA: TGTGCCAGCTCACCATGGGGACAGAACTATGGCTACACCTTC
CDR3: CASSPWGQNYGYTF

V: TRBV20-1
size: .
J: TRBJ2-7
D: .
DNA: TGCAGTGCCCAAGACCGCGAGCAGTACTTC
CDR3: CSAQDREQYF

V: TRBV18
size: .
J: TRBJ1-1
D: .
DNA: TGTGCCAGCTCAGCCAGTGTGAACACTGAAGCTTTCTTT
CDR3: CASSASVNTEAFF

V: TRBV5-6
size: .
J: TRBJ2-7
D: .
DNA: TGTGCCAGCAGCTTCACGTGGGGGAACTACGAGCAGTACTTC
CDR3: CASSFTWGNYEQYF

V: TRBV5-1
size: .
J: TRBJ2-7
D: .
DNA: TGCGCCAGCAGCTTGGCCGCCTCGTCCTACGAGCAGTACTTC
CDR3: CASSLAASSYEQYF

V: TRBV18
size: .
J: TRBJ1-5
D: .
DNA: TGTGCCAGCTCCCTCCTTACAGGGAACAATCAGCCCCAGCATTTT
CDR3: CASSLLTGNNQPQHF

V: TRBV20-1
size: .
J: TRBJ2-3
D: .
DNA: TGCAGTGCCAAACAGGTTACGCAGTATTTT
CDR3: CSAKQVTQYF

V: TRBV15
size: .
J: TRBJ2-2
D: .
DNA: TGTGCCACCAGCAGGCCCTCGGAGGGAGGAGGGGAGCTGTTTTTT
CDR3: CATSRPSEGGGELFF

V: TRBV2
size: .
J: TRBJ2-7
D: TRBD1
DNA: TGTGCCAGCAGTGAATACAGGGGTGGCGAGCAGTACTTC
CDR3: CASSEYRGGEQYF

V: TRBV19
size: .
J: TRBJ2-6
D: .
DNA: TGTGCCAGTATGAGTGGGGCCAACGTCCTGACTTTC
CDR3: CASMSGANVLTF

V: TRBV28
size: .
J: TRBJ2-2
D: .
DNA: TGTGCCAGCAGTTTTCTGAACACCGGGGAGCTGTTTTTT
CDR3: CASSFLNTGELFF

V: TRBV5-1
size: .
J: TRBJ2-1
D: .
DNA: TGCGCCAGCAGCTTAAGGCCACCTACCCCCCTCTCCTACAATGAGCAGTTCTTC
CDR3: CASSLRPPTPLSYNEQFF

V: TRBV11-2
size: .
J: TRBJ2-1
D: .
DNA: TGTGCCAGCAGCCGACGGACAGCTTACAATGAGCAGTTCTTC
CDR3: CASSRRTAYNEQFF

V: TRBV10-1
size: few
J: TRBJ2-1
D: .
DNA: TGCGCCAGCAGTGGGGCGAGCACCGGTGAGCAGTTCTTC
CDR3: CASSGASTGEQFF

V: TRBV7-3
size: .
J: TRBJ2-7
D: .
DNA: TGTGCCAGCAGCCCCTATTTAGGCTACGAGCAGTACTTC
CDR3: CASSPYLGYEQYF

V: TRBV11-3
size: .
J: TRBJ2-3
D: .
DNA: TGTGCCAGCAGCTTAGGACAGATCACAGATACGCAGTATTTT
CDR3: CASSLGQITDTQYF

V: TRBV5-4
size: .
J: TRBJ2-5
D: TRBD2
DNA: TGTGCCAGCAGCTCCGGACTAGCGGGTGTCAAACAGACCCAGTACTTC
CDR3: CASSSGLAGVKQTQYF

V: TRBV5-1
size: .
J: TRBJ1-2
D: .
DNA: TGCGCCAGCAGCTACGGGACGGTTATTGGCTACACCTTC
CDR3: CASSYGTVIGYTF

V: TRBV28
size: .
J: TRBJ2-4
D: TRBD1
DNA: TGTGCCAGCAGTTCCTCGGGACAGGGGACTTTACTAGCCAAAAACATTCAGTACTTC
CDR3: CASSSSGQGTLLAKNIQYF

V: TRBV2
size: .
J: TRBJ2-7
D: TRBD1
DNA: TGTGCCAGCAGTTACAAGATGGGACAGGGGTACGAGCAGTACTTC
CDR3: CASSYKMGQGYEQYF

V: TRBV5-6
size: .
J: TRBJ2-1
D: .
DNA: TGTGCCAGCAGCTTCCTACGGCTGGCGAGGAATGAGCAGTTCTTC
CDR3: CASSFLRLARNEQFF

V: TRBV28
size: .
J: TRBJ1-4
D: .
DNA: TGTGCCAGCATATCCAATAATGAAAAACTGTTTTTT
CDR3: CASISNNEKLFF

V: TRBV5-6
size: .
J: TRBJ2-1
D: TRBD2
DNA: TGTGCCAGCAGCAGAATGAGCGGGATCGTCAATGAGCAGTTCTTC
CDR3: CASSRMSGIVNEQFF

V: TRBV19
size: .
J: TRBJ2-1
D: .
DNA: TGTGCCAGTAGTACCCACGGGACTCAGTTCTTC
CDR3: CASSTHGTQFF

V: TRBV9
size: .
J: TRBJ1-3
D: .
DNA: TGTGCCAGCAGCGTAGATCCGAGCGGAAACACCATATATTTT
CDR3: CASSVDPSGNTIYF

V: TRBV11-2
size: .
J: TRBJ2-1
D: .
DNA: TGTGCCAGCAGCTCCTTGAAGGGGGACAATGAGCAGTTCTTC
CDR3: CASSSLKGDNEQFF

V: TRBV14
size: .
J: TRBJ1-1
D: .
DNA: TGTGCCAGCAGCCAAGGGGGGGCGGGCACTGAAGCTTTCTTT
CDR3: CASSQGGAGTEAFF

V: TRBV2
size: few
J: TRBJ1-2
D: .
DNA: TGTGCCAGCAGTGAATCAGGACTCTATGGCTACACCTTC
CDR3: CASSESGLYGYTF

V: TRBV11-2
size: .
J: TRBJ2-5
D: TRBD2
DNA: TGTGCCAGCAGCGATTCTAGCGGGAGGATCCACGAGACCCAGTACTTC
CDR3: CASSDSSGRIHETQYF

V: TRBV29-1
size: .
J: TRBJ2-7
D: .
DNA: TGCAGCGCCGAGGAGACCTACGAGCAGTACTTC
CDR3: CSAEETYEQYF

V: TRBV20-1
size: .
J: TRBJ2-3
D: .
DNA: TGCAGTGCTAGAGGGCAGTATACGCAGTATTTT
CDR3: CSARGQYTQYF

V: TRBV7-6
size: .
J: TRBJ2-3
D: TRBD2
DNA: TGTGCCAGCACTTCATCCCCCCGGACTAGCGGGAGGGGAGGCACAGATACGCAGTATTTT
CDR3: CASTSSPRTSGRGGTDTQYF

V: TRBV7-6
size: .
J: TRBJ2-2
D: TRBD1
DNA: TGTGCCAGCAGGTCGGACAGGGCGCCCGTGAACACCGGGGAGCTGTTTTTT
CDR3: CASRSDRAPVNTGELFF

V: TRBV7-9
size: .
J: TRBJ2-1
D: .
DNA: TGTGCCAGCAGCTTACCCGGACAGCTTACAAGTGAGCAGTTCTTC
CDR3: CASSLPGQLTSEQFF

V: TRBV29-1
size: .
J: TRBJ1-2
D: TRBD1
DNA: TGCAGCGTACCCAACGGACAGGTCCCCAACTATGGCTACACCTTC
CDR3: CSVPNGQVPNYGYTF

V: TRBV11-2
size: .
J: TRBJ2-7
D: .
DNA: TGTGCCAGCAGCTTATCAGGGGATAGCTCCTACGAGCAGTACTTC
CDR3: CASSLSGDSSYEQYF

V: TRBV9
size: .
J: TRBJ2-5
D: TRBD2
DNA: TGTGCCAGCAGCGTAGGGGGACTAGCCATTCAAGAGACCCAGTACTTC
CDR3: CASSVGGLAIQETQYF

V: TRBV30
size: .
J: TRBJ2-1
D: .
DNA: TGTGCCTGGAGTCAGGGACTTTACAATGAGCAGTTCTTC
CDR3: CAWSQGLYNEQFF

V: TRBV29-1
size: .
J: TRBJ2-5
D: .
DNA: TGCAGCGTTGGTCAGACAGACCAAGAGACCCAGTACTTC
CDR3: CSVGQTDQETQYF

V: TRBV4-1
size: .
J: TRBJ2-7
D: .
DNA: TGCGCCAGCAGCCAAGATCTACCCCTCAGGGCCTACGAGCAGTACTTC
CDR3: CASSQDLPLRAYEQYF